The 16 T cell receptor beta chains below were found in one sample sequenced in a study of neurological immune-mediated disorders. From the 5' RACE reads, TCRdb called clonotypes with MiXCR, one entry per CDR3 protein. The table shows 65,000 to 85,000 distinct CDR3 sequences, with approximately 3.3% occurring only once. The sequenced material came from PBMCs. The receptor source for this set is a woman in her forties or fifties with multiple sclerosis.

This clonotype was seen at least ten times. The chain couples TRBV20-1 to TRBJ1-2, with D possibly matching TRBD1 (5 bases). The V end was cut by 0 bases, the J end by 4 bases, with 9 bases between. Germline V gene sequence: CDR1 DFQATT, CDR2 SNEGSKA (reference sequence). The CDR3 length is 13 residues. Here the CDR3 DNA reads TGCAGTGCTAGAGATGGGGGTGGCTATGGCTACACCTTC. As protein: CSARDGGGYGYTF.

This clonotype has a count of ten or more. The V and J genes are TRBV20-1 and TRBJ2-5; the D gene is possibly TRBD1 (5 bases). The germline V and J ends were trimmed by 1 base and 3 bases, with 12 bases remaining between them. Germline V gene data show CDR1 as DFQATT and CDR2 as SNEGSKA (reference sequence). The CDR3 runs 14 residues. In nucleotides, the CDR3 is TGCAGTGCTAGAGGGGCCGACAGCAAAGAGACCCAGTACTTC. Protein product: CSARGADSKETQYF.

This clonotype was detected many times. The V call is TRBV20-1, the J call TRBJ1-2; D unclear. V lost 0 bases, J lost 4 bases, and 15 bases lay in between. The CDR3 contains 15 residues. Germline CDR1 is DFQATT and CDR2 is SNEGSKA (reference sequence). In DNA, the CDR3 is TGCAGTGCTAGAGATCTCGTGACGGTCTTCTATGGCTACACCTTC. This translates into CSARDLVTVFYGYTF.

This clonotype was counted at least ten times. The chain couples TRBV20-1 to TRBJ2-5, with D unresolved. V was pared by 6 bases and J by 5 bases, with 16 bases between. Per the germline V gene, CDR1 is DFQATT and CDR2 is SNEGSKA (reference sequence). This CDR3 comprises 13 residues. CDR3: CSATPGLGETQYF. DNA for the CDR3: TGCAGTGCAACCCCGGGCCTAGGGGAGACCCAGTACTTC.

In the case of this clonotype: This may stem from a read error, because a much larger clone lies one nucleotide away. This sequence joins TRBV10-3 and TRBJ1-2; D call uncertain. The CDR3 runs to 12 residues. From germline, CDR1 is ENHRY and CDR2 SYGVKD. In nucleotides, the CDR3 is TGTGACATCAGTTCTTATTCCTATGGCTACACCTTC. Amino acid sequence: CDISSYSYGYTF.

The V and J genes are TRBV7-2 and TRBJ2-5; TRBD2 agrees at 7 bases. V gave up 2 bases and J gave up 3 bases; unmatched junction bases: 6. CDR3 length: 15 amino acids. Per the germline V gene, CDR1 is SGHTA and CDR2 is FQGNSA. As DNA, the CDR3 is TGTGCCAGCAGCTTAAACAGCGGGGAAGAAGAGACCCAGTACTTC. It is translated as CASSLNSGEEETQYF.

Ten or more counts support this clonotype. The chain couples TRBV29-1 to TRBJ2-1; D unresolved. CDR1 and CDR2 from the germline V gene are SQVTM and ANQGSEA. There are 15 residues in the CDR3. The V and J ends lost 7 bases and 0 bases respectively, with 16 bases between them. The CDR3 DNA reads TGCAGCGCCCTTGGGCTACCTAGCTCCTACAATGAGCAGTTCTTC. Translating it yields CSALGLPSSYNEQFF.

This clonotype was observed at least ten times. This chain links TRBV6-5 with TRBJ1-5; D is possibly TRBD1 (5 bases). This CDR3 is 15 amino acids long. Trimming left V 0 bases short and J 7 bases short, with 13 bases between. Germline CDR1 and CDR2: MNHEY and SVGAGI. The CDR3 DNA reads TGTGCCAGCAGTTACTCCGGGGGACGCGGGCAGCCCCAGCATTTT. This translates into CASSYSGGRGQPQHF.

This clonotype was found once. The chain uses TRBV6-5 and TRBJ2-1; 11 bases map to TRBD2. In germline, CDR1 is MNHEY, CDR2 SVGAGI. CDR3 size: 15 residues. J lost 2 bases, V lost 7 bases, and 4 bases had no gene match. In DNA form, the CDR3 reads TGTGCCAGCATGAGTAGCGGGGGGGCCTACAATGAGCAGTTCTTC. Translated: CASMSSGGAYNEQFF.

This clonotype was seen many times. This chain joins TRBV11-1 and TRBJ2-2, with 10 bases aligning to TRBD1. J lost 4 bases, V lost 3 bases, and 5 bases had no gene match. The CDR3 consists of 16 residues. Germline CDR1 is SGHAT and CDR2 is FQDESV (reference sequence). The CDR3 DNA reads TGTGCCAGCAGCTTGGGAGGACAGGGGGTCACCGGGGAGCTGTTTTTT. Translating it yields CASSLGGQGVTGELFF.

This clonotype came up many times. This chain's CDR3 is CSARTGGDKLFF. The CDR3 region has the DNA TGCAGTGCAAGGACAGGGGGTGATAAACTGTTTTTT. This chain links TRBV20-1 with TRBJ1-4, with TRBD1 identical over 10 bases. J was trimmed by 11 bases and V by 6 bases; bases with no gene match: 6. The V gene's germline CDR1 is DFQATT and CDR2 SNEGSKA (reference sequence). This CDR3 is 12 amino acids long.

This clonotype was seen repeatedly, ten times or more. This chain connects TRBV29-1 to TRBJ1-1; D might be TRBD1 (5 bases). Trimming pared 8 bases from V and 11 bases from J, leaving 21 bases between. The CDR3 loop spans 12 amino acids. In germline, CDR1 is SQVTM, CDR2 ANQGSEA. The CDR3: CSSLLRGLGAFF. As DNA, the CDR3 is TGCAGCTCCCTCCTCCGGGGACTTGGGGCTTTCTTT.

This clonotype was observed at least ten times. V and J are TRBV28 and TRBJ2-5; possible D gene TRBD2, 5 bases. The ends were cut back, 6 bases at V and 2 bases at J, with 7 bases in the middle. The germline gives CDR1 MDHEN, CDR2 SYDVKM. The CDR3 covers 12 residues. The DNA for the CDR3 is TGTGCCAGCAGGGACTCACAAGAGACCCAGTACTTC. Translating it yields CASRDSQETQYF.

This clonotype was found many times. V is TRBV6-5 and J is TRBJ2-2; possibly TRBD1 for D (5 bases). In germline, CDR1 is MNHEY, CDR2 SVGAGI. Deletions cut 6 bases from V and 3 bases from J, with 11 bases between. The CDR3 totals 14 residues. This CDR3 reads CASRPQGYTGELFF. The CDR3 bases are TGTGCCAGCAGGCCCCAGGGATACACCGGGGAGCTGTTTTTT.

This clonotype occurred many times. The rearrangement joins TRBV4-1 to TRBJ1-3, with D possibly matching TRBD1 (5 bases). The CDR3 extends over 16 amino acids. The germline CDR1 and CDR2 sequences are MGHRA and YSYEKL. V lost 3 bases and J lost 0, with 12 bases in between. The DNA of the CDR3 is TGCGCCAGCAGCCAGCCGGACACCACCTCTGGAAACACCATATATTTT. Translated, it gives CASSQPDTTSGNTIYF.

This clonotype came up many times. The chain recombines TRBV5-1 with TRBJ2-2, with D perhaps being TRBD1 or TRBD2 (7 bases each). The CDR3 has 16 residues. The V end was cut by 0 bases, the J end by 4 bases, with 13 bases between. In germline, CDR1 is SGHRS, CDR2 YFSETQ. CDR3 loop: CASSLAWEGATGELFF. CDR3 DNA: TGCGCCAGCAGCTTGGCCTGGGAGGGGGCCACCGGGGAGCTGTTTTTT.